Listed here are 22 T cell receptor beta chains from one sample, sequenced in a study of T cell responses to AZD1222 COVID-19 vaccine. Profiled with immunoSEQ multiplex PCR; TCRdb holds only in-frame clones, not every one. The repertoire has approximately 170,000 clones, 80% to 95% of them found once; the top ten carry about 4.4%. Sequenced material: peripheral blood, taken on day 0 of AZD1222 vaccination. These receptors came from an adult in good health.

With regard to this clone: A junction boundary mismatches the germline segment, possibly from a read error. The chain is built from TRBV18 and TRBJ1-1, with D maybe TRBD1 (5 bases). The CDR3 loop spans 15 amino acids. Germline V gene data show CDR1 as KGHSH and CDR2 as LQKENI. Written as DNA, the CDR3 is TGTACCAGCTCACCACCGGGACGGTCGAACACTGAAGCTTTCTTT. It codes for CTSSPPGRSNTEAFF.

The V call is TRBV19, the J call TRBJ1-2; the D is unclear. The germline V and J ends were trimmed by 6 bases and 2 bases, with 13 bases remaining between them. The length of the CDR3 is 14 residues. Germline assignment: CDR1 LNHDA and CDR2 SQIVND (reference sequence). CDR3 DNA: TGTGCCAGTAGGTCTGGGGATAAAAACTATGGCTACACCTTC. Translating it yields CASRSGDKNYGYTF. Based on the CDR3 plus reference TRBV19 and TRBJ1-2, the full variable domain is DGGITQSPKYLFRKEGQNVTLSCEQNLNHDAMYWYRQDPGQGLRLIYYSQIVNDFQKGDIAEGYSVSREKKESFPLTVTSAQKNPTAFYLCASRSGDKNYGYTFGSGTRLTVV.

CDR3 nucleotides: TGTGCCAGCAGTTTGAGGGGGCGCCGTACTGAAGCTTTCTTT. It encodes CASSLRGRRTEAFF. The chain carries TRBV27 and TRBJ1-1, with 7 bases fitting TRBD1. The CDR3 sequence is 14 residues long. Per germline, CDR1 MNHEY and CDR2 SMNVEV (reference sequence). V shed 3 bases and J 5 bases; nucleotides not matched to a gene: 6.

A word on this clone: One junction end does not reproduce the germline sequence, and a read error may be involved. This same CDR3 is encoded by further DNA sequences in the sample. This chain uses TRBV3-1 (or the pseudogene TRBV3-2) with TRBJ1-3; possibly TRBD1 for D (5 bases). The CDR3 has 17 amino acids. Per germline, CDR1 LGHDT and CDR2 YNNKEL (reference sequence). The CDR3 is CASSQEWGGNSGNTIYF. The DNA of the CDR3 is TGTGCCAGCAGCCAAGAATGGGGCGGCAACTCTGGAAATACCATATATTTT.

V and J are TRBV6-5 and TRBJ2-7, with a tentative D call TRBD2 (5 bases). CDR3 length: 13 amino acids. From germline, CDR1 is MNHEY and CDR2 SVGAGI. V dropped 0 bases and J dropped 6 bases, with 9 bases sitting between them. The CDR3 nucleotides read TGTGCCAGCAGTTACTCGAGACGGGGCGAGCAGTACTTC. This sequence encodes CASSYSRRGEQYF.

The chain is built from TRBV28 and TRBJ1-2; D is uncertain. The V gene lost 10 bases and the J gene lost 2 bases, with 11 bases spanning the gap. The CDR3 covers 12 residues. Germline assignment: CDR1 MDHEN and CDR2 SYDVKM. The CDR3 protein is CATNGRNYGYTF. Here the CDR3 DNA reads TGTGCCACCAACGGCCGAAACTATGGCTACACCTTC.

V usage is TRBV7-3 and J usage is TRBJ2-1; D remains unclear. From germline, CDR1 is SGHTA and CDR2 FQGTGA. V was pared by 4 bases and J by 4 bases, with 8 bases between. This CDR3 contains 13 residues. CDR3 DNA: TGTGCCAGCAGCTCCACCCTTTACAATGAGCAGTTCTTC. Translated, it gives CASSSTLYNEQFF.

The chain joins TRBV18 to TRBJ1-1, with unresolved D. Germline-derived CDR1 and CDR2 are KGHSH and LQKENI. The CDR3 totals 15 residues. Trimming removed 2 bases at V and 0 bases at J, with 10 bases between. This chain's CDR3 is CASSPGQPMNTEAFF. CDR3 coding DNA: TGTGCCAGCTCACCAGGGCAGCCCATGAACACTGAAGCTTTCTTT.

The chain couples TRBV19 to TRBJ1-2, with D tentatively TRBD1 (6 bases). Germline values: CDR1 LNHDA, CDR2 SQIVND (reference sequence). The CDR3 contains 14 residues. V was pared by 6 bases and J by 3 bases, with 14 bases between. This CDR3 reads CASRGTGYDYGYTF. The CDR3 DNA sequence: TGTGCCAGTAGGGGAACAGGGTATGACTATGGCTACACCTTC.

This rearrangement joins TRBV2 to TRBJ1-3, with D hard to call. Deletions cut 4 bases from V and 4 bases from J, with 8 bases between. CDR1 and CDR2 from the germline V gene are SNHLY and FYNNEI. This CDR3 comprises 13 residues. CDR3: CASSGRNGNTIYF. CDR3 DNA sequence: TGTGCCAGCAGTGGGCGAAACGGAAACACCATATATTTT.

This sequence joins TRBV7-3 and TRBJ2-1; the match to TRBD2 covers 9 bases. V shed 4 bases, J shed 6 bases, and the junction held 7 bases outside the gene matches. Germline CDR1 and CDR2: SGHTA and FQGTGA. This CDR3 has 15 residues. This CDR3 reads CASSSGTSKVNEQFF. The CDR3 DNA follows: TGTGCCAGCAGCTCGGGGACTAGCAAGGTCAATGAGCAGTTCTTC.

This clone was observed a few times. The chain couples TRBV10-3 to TRBJ1-1; no firm D call. V shed 3 bases and J shed 1 base, with 3 bases lying between them. This CDR3 is built from 12 residues. Germline loops: CDR1 ENHRY, CDR2 SYGVKD. CDR3 sequence: CAISEGNTEAFF. The CDR3 nucleotides read TGTGCCATCAGTGAAGGGAACACTGAAGCTTTCTTT.

This clone was seen only once. The chain carries TRBV18 and TRBJ1-2; D not resolved. The germline CDR1 and CDR2 sequences are KGHSH and LQKENI. There are 15 residues in the CDR3. V lost 3 bases and J 6 bases, leaving 17 bases between the germline ends. Here the CDR3 reads CASSPGIQTVHGYTF. The CDR3 nucleotides read TGTGCCAGCTCACCCGGGATCCAAACCGTCCATGGCTACACCTTC.

The chain links TRBV2 to TRBJ1-1; TRBD1 is a possible D gene (6 bases). The CDR3 sequence is 17 residues long. V lost 2 bases to trimming and J lost 3 bases, with 19 bases between them. Germline-derived CDR1 and CDR2 are SNHLY and FYNNEI. The CDR3 protein is CASSETPPYRVYTEAFF. The CDR3 DNA is TGTGCCAGCAGTGAAACCCCCCCCTACAGGGTGTACACTGAAGCTTTCTTT.

J is TRBJ1-1 and V is TRBV11-2, with D unresolved. The CDR3 contains 12 residues. V was clipped by 5 bases and J by 10 bases, with 14 bases between them. Germline CDR1 is SGHAT and CDR2 is FQNNGV. The CDR3 region is CASSQTDRGAFF. The CDR3 DNA is TGTGCCAGCAGCCAAACTGATCGGGGAGCTTTCTTT.

The V gene is TRBV2, the J gene TRBJ2-7; 11 bases line up with TRBD1. With 6 bases clipped from V and 10 bases from J, the junction kept 14 bases outside the gene matches. Per germline, CDR1 SNHLY and CDR2 FYNNEI. This CDR3 contains 15 residues. CDR3 protein: CASRRTGGSGYDQYF. CDR3 nucleotides: TGTGCCAGCAGGCGGACAGGGGGCTCCGGCTATGATCAGTACTTC.

The chain carries TRBV4-2 and TRBJ1-2; possibly TRBD1 for D (5 bases). The CDR3 covers 14 residues. V gave up 3 bases and J gave up 5 bases, with 13 bases separating them. Per germline, CDR1 LGHNA and CDR2 YNFKEQ. The CDR3: CASSQGGGRYGYTF. CDR3 nucleotides: TGTGCCAGCAGCCAGGGGGGGGGAAGGTATGGCTACACCTTC.

This sequence joins TRBV29-1 and TRBJ2-2; D is unclear. The CDR3 sequence is 11 residues long. Germline V gene data show CDR1 as SQVTM and CDR2 as ANQGSEA. V was shortened by 4 bases and J by 3 bases, with 3 bases between the two germline ends. The CDR3 bases are TGCAGCGTTGGTGACACCGGGGAGCTGTTTTTT. It encodes CSVGDTGELFF.

The V gene is TRBV6-2 or TRBV6-3, the J gene TRBJ1-5; D might be TRBD1 (6 bases). Trimming cost V 1 base and J 0 bases, with 13 bases left between them. The CDR3 extends over 17 amino acids. Germline loops: CDR1 MNHEY, CDR2 SVGEGT. CDR3 protein: CASSYYYGQLSNQPQHF. CDR3 nucleotides: TGTGCCAGCAGTTACTACTACGGACAGCTTAGCAATCAGCCCCAGCATTTT.

This CDR3 is CATSESGLAEETQYF. CDR3 DNA: TGTGCCACCAGTGAGTCGGGACTAGCGGAAGAGACCCAGTACTTC. The chain links TRBV24-1 to TRBJ2-5, with 11 nucleotides matching TRBD2. V was pared by 4 bases and J by 3 bases, with 3 bases of the junction left unmatched. CDR3 length equals 15 residues. CDR1 and CDR2 from the germline V gene are KGHDR and SFDVKD.

The chain is built from TRBV5-5 and TRBJ1-1, with D hard to call. The CDR3 runs to 13 residues. The germline V gene encodes CDR1 SGHKS and CDR2 YYEKEE (reference sequence). V was cut by 1 base and J by 3 bases, with 7 bases left in between. Here the CDR3 reads CASSLSPDTEAFF. The CDR3 coding sequence is TGTGCCAGCAGCTTGTCCCCCGACACTGAAGCTTTCTTT.

The chain is built from TRBV30 and TRBJ2-1, with TRBD2 identical over 9 bases. V was pared by 4 bases and J by 10 bases, with 8 bases of the junction left unmatched. Germline V gives CDR1 GTSNPN, CDR2 SVGIG (reference sequence). CDR3 size: 13 residues. This CDR3 reads CAWITSGLGEQFF. The CDR3 nucleotides are TGTGCCTGGATCACTAGCGGGCTCGGGGAGCAGTTCTTC.